The subject of this entry is one T cell receptor beta chain. Using immunoSEQ multiplex PCR, the repertoire was profiled, and TCRdb retains in-frame clones only, with some absent. The sample yields about 140,000 clones, over 60% seen once. CDR3 size: 16 residues. Germline CDR1 MNHNS, CDR2 SASEGT. V lost 0 bases and J lost 2; bases outside the gene matches: 2. The sample comes from a study of blood T cell repertoires in COVID-19. Sample: PBMCs or T cells enriched from blood (not recorded which). J is TRBJ1-5 and V is TRBV6-1; 9 bases are shared with TRBD1. The sequence was collected from a woman between 45 and 60 years old who had recovered from COVID-19. The CDR3 bases are TGTGCCAGCAGTGAAGCCTGGACAGGGGGCAATCAGCCCCAGCATTTT. Its translation is CASSEAWTGGNQPQHF.